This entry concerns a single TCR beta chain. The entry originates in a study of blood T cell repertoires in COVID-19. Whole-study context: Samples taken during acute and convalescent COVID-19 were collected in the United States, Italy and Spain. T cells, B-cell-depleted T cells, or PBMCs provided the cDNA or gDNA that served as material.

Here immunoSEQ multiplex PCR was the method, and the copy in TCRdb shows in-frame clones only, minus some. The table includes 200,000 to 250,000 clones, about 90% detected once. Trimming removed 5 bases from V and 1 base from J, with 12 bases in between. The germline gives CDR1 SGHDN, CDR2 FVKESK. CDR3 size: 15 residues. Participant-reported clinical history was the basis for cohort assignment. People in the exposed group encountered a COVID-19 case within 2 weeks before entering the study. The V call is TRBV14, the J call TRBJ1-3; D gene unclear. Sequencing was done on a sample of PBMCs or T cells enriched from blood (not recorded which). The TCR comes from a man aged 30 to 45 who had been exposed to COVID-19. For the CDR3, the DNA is TGTGCCAGCAGCTCATTCGAGGGTTCTGGAAACACCATATATTTT. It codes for CASSSFEGSGNTIYF.